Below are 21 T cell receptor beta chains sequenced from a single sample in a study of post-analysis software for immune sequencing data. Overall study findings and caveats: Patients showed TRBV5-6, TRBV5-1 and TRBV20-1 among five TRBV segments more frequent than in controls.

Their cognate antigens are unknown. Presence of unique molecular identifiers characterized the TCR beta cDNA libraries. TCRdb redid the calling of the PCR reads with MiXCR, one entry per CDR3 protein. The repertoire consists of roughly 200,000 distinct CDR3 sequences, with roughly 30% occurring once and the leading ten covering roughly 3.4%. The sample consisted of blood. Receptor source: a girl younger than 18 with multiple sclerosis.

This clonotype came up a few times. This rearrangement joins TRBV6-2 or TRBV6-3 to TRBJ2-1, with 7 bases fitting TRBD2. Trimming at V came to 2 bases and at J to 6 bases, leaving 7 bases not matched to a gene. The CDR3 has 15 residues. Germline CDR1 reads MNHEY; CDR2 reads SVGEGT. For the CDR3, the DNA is TGTGCCAGCAGTTACGTGCGGGAGCTTTCCAATGAGCAGTTCTTC. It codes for CASSYVRELSNEQFF.

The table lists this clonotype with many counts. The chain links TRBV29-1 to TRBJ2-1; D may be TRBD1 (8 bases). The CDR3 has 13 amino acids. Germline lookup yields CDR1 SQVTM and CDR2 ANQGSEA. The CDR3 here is CRGGETGDHEQFF. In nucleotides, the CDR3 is TGCAGAGGGGGGGAGACAGGGGACCATGAGCAGTTCTTC.

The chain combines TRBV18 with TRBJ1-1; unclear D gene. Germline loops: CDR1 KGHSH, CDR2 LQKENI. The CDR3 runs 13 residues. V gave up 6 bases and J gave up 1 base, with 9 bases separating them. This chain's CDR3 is CASSAAENTEAFF. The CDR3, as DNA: TGTGCCAGCTCCGCGGCGGAGAACACTGAAGCTTTCTTT. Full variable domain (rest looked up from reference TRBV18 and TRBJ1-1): NAGVMQNPRHLVRRRGQEARLRCSPMKGHSHVYWYRQLPEEGLKFMVYLQKENIIDESGMPKERFSAEFPKEGPSILRIQQVVRGDSAAYFCASSAAENTEAFFGQGTRLTVV.

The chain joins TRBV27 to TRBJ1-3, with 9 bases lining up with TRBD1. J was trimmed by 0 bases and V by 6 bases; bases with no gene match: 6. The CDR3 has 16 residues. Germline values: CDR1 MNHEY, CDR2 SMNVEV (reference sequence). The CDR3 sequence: CASRPGTGRSGNTIYF. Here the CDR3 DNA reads TGTGCCAGCAGACCCGGGACAGGGCGCTCTGGAAACACCATATATTTT.

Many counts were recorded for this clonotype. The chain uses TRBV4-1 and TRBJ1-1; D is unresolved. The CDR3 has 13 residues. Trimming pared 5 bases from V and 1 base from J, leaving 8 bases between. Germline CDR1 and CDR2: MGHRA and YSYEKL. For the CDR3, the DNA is TGCGCCAGCAGCTTGACACGGAACACTGAAGCTTTCTTT. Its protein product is CASSLTRNTEAFF.

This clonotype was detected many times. CDR3 DNA: TGTGCCAGCATCACCCACCCTACGGTGGGGACAGATACGCAGTATTTT. Protein: CASITHPTVGTDTQYF. The rearrangement links TRBV6-5 to TRBJ2-3, with D unresolved. Trimming removed 7 bases from V and 3 bases from J, with 20 bases in between. Germline CDR1 reads MNHEY; CDR2 reads SVGAGI. This CDR3 spans 16 amino acids.

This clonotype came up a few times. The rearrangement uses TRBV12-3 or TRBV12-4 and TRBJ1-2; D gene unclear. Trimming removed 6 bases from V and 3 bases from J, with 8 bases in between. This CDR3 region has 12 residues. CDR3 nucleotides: TGTGCCAGCAGCCCGGACTACTATGGCTACACCTTC. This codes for CASSPDYYGYTF.

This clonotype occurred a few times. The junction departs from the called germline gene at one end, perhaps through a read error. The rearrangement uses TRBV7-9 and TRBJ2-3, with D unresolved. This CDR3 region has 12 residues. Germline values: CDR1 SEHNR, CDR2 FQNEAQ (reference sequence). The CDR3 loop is CAGSPDTDTQYF. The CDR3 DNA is TGTGCCGGCAGCCCGGACACAGATACGCAGTATTTT.

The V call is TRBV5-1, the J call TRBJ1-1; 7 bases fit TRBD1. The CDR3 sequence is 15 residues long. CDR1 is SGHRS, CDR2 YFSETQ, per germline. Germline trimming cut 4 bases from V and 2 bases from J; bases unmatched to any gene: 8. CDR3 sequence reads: CASSDDREGNTEAFF. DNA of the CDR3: TGCGCCAGCAGCGATGACAGGGAAGGAAACACTGAAGCTTTCTTT.

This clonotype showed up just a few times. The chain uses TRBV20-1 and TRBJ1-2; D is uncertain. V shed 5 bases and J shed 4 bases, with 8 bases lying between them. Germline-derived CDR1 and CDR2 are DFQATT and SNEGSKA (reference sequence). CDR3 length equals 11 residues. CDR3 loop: CSAHHTYGYTF. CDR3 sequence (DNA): TGCAGTGCTCACCACACCTATGGCTACACCTTC.

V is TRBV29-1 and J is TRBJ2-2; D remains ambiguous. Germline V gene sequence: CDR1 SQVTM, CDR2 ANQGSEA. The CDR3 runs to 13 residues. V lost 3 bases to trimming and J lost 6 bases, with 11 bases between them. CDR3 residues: CSVERMVAGELFF. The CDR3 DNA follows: TGCAGCGTTGAGAGGATGGTTGCCGGGGAGCTGTTTTTT.

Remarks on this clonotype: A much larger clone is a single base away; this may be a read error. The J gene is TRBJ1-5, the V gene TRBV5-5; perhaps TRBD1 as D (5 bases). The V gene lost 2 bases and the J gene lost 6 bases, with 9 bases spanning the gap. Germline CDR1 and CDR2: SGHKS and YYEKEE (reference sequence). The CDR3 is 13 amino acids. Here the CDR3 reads CASSFLGTQPQHF. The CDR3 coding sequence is TGTGCCAGCAGCTTTTTAGGGACTCAGCCCCAGCATTTT.

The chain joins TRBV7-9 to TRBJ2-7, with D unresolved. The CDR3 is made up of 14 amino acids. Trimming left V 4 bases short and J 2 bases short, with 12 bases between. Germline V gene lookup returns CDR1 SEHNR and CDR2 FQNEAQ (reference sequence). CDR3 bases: TGTGCCAGCAGCTCGGCAGGCCCAGCCTACGAGCAGTACTTC. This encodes CASSSAGPAYEQYF.

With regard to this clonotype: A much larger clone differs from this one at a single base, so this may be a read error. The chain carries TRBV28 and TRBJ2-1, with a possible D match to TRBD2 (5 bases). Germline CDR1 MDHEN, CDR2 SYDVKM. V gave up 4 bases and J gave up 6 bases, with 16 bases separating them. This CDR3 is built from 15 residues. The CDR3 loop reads CASSWGLPSGNEQFF. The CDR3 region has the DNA TGTGCCAGCAGTTGGGGTCTACCCAGCGGCAATGAGCAGTTCTTC.

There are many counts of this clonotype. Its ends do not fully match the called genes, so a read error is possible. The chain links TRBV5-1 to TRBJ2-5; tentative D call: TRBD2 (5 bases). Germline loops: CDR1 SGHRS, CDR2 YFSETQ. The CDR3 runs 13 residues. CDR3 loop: CASSFEGGETQYF. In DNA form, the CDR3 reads TGTGCCAGCAGCTTCGAGGGTGGTGAGACCCAGTACTTC.

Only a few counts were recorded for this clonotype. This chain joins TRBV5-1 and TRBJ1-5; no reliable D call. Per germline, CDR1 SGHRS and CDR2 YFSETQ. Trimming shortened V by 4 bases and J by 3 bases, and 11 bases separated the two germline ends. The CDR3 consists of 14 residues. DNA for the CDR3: TGCGCCAGCAGCCCAGGAGGCCTCAATCAGCCCCAGCATTTT. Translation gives CASSPGGLNQPQHF.

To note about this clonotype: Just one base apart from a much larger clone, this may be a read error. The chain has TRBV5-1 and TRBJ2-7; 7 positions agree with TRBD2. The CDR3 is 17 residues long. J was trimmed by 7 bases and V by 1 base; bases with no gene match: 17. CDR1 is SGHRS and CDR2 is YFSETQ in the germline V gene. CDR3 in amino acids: CASSLPALGGVRNEQYF. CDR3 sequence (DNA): TGCGCCAGCAGCTTGCCGGCGTTGGGGGGGGTGAGAAATGAGCAGTACTTC.

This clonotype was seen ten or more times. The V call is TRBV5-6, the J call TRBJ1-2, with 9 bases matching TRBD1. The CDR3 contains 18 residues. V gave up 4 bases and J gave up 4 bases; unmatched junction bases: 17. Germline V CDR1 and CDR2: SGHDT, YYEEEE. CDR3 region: CASSPSRGQGVWSYGYTF. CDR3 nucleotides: TGTGCCAGCAGCCCATCCCGGGGACAGGGTGTTTGGAGCTATGGCTACACCTTC.

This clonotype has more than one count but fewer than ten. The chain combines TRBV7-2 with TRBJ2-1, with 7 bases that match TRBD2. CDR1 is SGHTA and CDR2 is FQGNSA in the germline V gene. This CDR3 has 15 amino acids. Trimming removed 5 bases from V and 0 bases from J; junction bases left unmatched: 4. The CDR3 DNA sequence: TGTGCCAGCAGCCGAGCGGGAAGCTCCTACAATGAGCAGTTCTTC. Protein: CASSRAGSSYNEQFF.

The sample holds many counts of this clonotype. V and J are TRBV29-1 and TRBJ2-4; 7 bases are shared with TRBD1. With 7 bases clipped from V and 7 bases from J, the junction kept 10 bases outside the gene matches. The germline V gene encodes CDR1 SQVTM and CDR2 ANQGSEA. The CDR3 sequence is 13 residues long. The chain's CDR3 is CSAPGQVKNIQYF. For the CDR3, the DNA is TGCAGCGCCCCCGGACAGGTGAAGAACATTCAGTACTTC. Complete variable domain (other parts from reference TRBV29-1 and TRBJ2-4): SAVISQKPSRDICQRGTSLTIQCQVDSQVTMMFWYRQQPGQSLTLIATANQGSEATYESGFVIDKFPISRPNLTFSTLTVSNMSPEDSSIYLCSAPGQVKNIQYFGAGTRLSVL.

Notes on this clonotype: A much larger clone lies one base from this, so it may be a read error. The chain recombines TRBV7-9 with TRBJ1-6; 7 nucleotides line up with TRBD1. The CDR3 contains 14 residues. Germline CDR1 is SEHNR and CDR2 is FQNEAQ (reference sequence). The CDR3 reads CASTTGTANSPPHF. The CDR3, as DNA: TGTGCCAGCACCACCGGGACAGCAAATTCACCCCCCCACTTT.